These T cell receptor beta chains were read from a single sample in a study of blood T cell repertoires in COVID-19. Sequencing used immunoSEQ multiplex PCR; TCRdb keeps in-frame clones, though not all of them. The sample lists 410,000 or so clones; about 91% were seen once. The sample taken for sequencing was peripheral blood. Receptor source: a woman between 40 and 50 years old with COVID-19, enrolled during active disease. Each CDR3 is given with its conserved first and last residue. Fields, in order: clone size, V gene, D gene, CDR3 length, J gene, CDR3 DNA, CDR3 protein. D genes are given only for firm matches. Part of the rows lack a size; the others show once, few, many or a class for expanded clones.

clone size: -
V gene: TRBV5-5
D gene: -
CDR3 length: 15
J gene: TRBJ1-6
CDR3 DNA: TGTGCCAGCACCGACCTGCGGGGTTATAATTCACCCCTCCACTTT
CDR3 protein: CASTDLRGYNSPLHF

clone size: -
V gene: TRBV5-1
D gene: TRBD1
CDR3 length: 15
J gene: TRBJ1-1
CDR3 DNA: TGCGCCAGCAGCTTGGTGGGCAGGGGGACCACTGAAGCTTTCTTT
CDR3 protein: CASSLVGRGTTEAFF

clone size: once
V gene: TRBV6-5
D gene: -
CDR3 length: 15
J gene: TRBJ1-6
CDR3 DNA: TGTGCCAGCACTCAAACAGGGATGCGGAATTCACCCCTCCACTTT
CDR3 protein: CASTQTGMRNSPLHF

clone size: -
V gene: TRBV28
D gene: TRBD1
CDR3 length: 15
J gene: TRBJ1-2
CDR3 DNA: TGTGCCAGCACCAGAGTGGGGGACAGCTACTATGGCTACACCTTC
CDR3 protein: CASTRVGDSYYGYTF

clone size: -
V gene: TRBV11-1
D gene: -
CDR3 length: 13
J gene: TRBJ1-1
CDR3 DNA: TGTGCCAGCAGCTCTCAGGGATTGATTGAAGCTTTCTTT
CDR3 protein: CASSSQGLIEAFF

clone size: few
V gene: TRBV7-3
D gene: TRBD1
CDR3 length: 15
J gene: TRBJ1-1
CDR3 DNA: TGTGCCAGCAGCTTACGACAGGGGGCTGGTACTGAAGCTTTCTTT
CDR3 protein: CASSLRQGAGTEAFF

clone size: once
V gene: TRBV28
D gene: -
CDR3 length: 14
J gene: TRBJ1-2
CDR3 DNA: TGTGCCAGCAGGTCTACAGGGTCTAACTATGGCTACACCTTC
CDR3 protein: CASRSTGSNYGYTF

clone size: -
V gene: TRBV5-5
D gene: TRBD1
CDR3 length: 19
J gene: TRBJ2-3
CDR3 DNA: TGTGCCAGCAGCTTGGTCGACAGGGTTAGTCCCACTAGCACAGATACGCAGTATTTT
CDR3 protein: CASSLVDRVSPTSTDTQYF

clone size: -
V gene: TRBV5-8
D gene: TRBD1
CDR3 length: 14
J gene: TRBJ2-1
CDR3 DNA: TGTGCCAGCAGCCCACTCCGGGACAGGGGGCCGCAGTTCTTC
CDR3 protein: CASSPLRDRGPQFF

clone size: -
V gene: TRBV5-1
D gene: -
CDR3 length: 15
J gene: TRBJ1-4
CDR3 DNA: TGCGCCAGCAGCTTAAAGACACCAACTAATGAAAAACTGTTTTTT
CDR3 protein: CASSLKTPTNEKLFF

clone size: -
V gene: TRBV4-3
D gene: -
CDR3 length: 15
J gene: TRBJ1-2
CDR3 DNA: TGCGCCAGCAGCCATGCTGACAGGCCAACTTATGGCTACACCTTC
CDR3 protein: CASSHADRPTYGYTF

clone size: -
V gene: TRBV28
D gene: -
CDR3 length: 15
J gene: TRBJ1-2
CDR3 DNA: TGTGCCAGCAGTTTATCCCCGCGGAACCCTCGTGGCTACACCTTC
CDR3 protein: CASSLSPRNPRGYTF

clone size: -
V gene: TRBV2
D gene: TRBD1
CDR3 length: 13
J gene: TRBJ1-5
CDR3 DNA: TGTGCCAGCAGAGACAGGGCAGGACAGCCCCAGCATTTT
CDR3 protein: CASRDRAGQPQHF

clone size: -
V gene: TRBV29-1
D gene: -
CDR3 length: 12
J gene: TRBJ1-1
CDR3 DNA: TGCAGCGCTCTGGGAGAATTGGCTGAAGCTTTCTTT
CDR3 protein: CSALGELAEAFF

clone size: few
V gene: TRBV28
D gene: -
CDR3 length: 15
J gene: TRBJ2-2
CDR3 DNA: TGTGCCAGCAGTTTGTCGGGGTTAAACACCGGGGAGCTGTTTTTT
CDR3 protein: CASSLSGLNTGELFF

clone size: once
V gene: TRBV12-5
D gene: TRBD1
CDR3 length: 14
J gene: TRBJ2-7
CDR3 DNA: TGTGCTAGTGGGGATGACAGGGACCGGTACGAGCAGTACTTC
CDR3 protein: CASGDDRDRYEQYF

clone size: -
V gene: TRBV28
D gene: TRBD1
CDR3 length: 14
J gene: TRBJ2-3
CDR3 DNA: TGTGCCAGCGATGCAGGGGGCTCCCGAGATACGCAGTATTTT
CDR3 protein: CASDAGGSRDTQYF

clone size: once
V gene: TRBV6-5
D gene: TRBD1
CDR3 length: 15
J gene: TRBJ2-7
CDR3 DNA: TGTGCCAGCAGTTACGCGGGACAGGGGGTAGGCGAGCAGTACTTC
CDR3 protein: CASSYAGQGVGEQYF

clone size: -
V gene: TRBV9
D gene: TRBD2
CDR3 length: 16
J gene: TRBJ2-7
CDR3 DNA: TGTGCCAGCAGCGTATCTCCAGGGCTAGCGGGAGGCGAGCAGTACTTC
CDR3 protein: CASSVSPGLAGGEQYF

clone size: -
V gene: TRBV6-5
D gene: -
CDR3 length: 15
J gene: TRBJ1-3
CDR3 DNA: TGTGCCAGCAGTTACTCTCCCTGGGCCGGAAACACCATATATTTT
CDR3 protein: CASSYSPWAGNTIYF

clone size: once
V gene: TRBV5-1
D gene: TRBD1
CDR3 length: 14
J gene: TRBJ1-2
CDR3 DNA: TGCGCCAGCAGCTTGACAGGGGTGGAGTATGGCTACACCTTC
CDR3 protein: CASSLTGVEYGYTF

clone size: -
V gene: TRBV7-3
D gene: -
CDR3 length: 14
J gene: TRBJ2-3
CDR3 DNA: TGTGCCAGCAGCGACGGAGGGCCCGTAGATACGCAGTATTTT
CDR3 protein: CASSDGGPVDTQYF

clone size: -
V gene: TRBV19
D gene: -
CDR3 length: 13
J gene: TRBJ1-2
CDR3 DNA: TGTGCCAGTAGTATCCAGGGGTTGGCAGGCTACACCTTC
CDR3 protein: CASSIQGLAGYTF

clone size: -
V gene: TRBV2
D gene: TRBD1
CDR3 length: 16
J gene: TRBJ1-2
CDR3 DNA: TGTGCCAGCAGTGTGCGTGGGGGACAGGGGGCGGATGGCTACACCTTC
CDR3 protein: CASSVRGGQGADGYTF

clone size: -
V gene: TRBV7-9
D gene: TRBD1
CDR3 length: 16
J gene: TRBJ1-2
CDR3 DNA: TGTGCCAGCAGCCTCGGACAGGGGGCACCTAACTATGGCTACACCTTC
CDR3 protein: CASSLGQGAPNYGYTF

clone size: once
V gene: TRBV6-5
D gene: TRBD2
CDR3 length: 15
J gene: TRBJ2-1
CDR3 DNA: TGTGCCAGCAGTTCTGCGGGGGGGCCTTACAATGAGCAGTTCTTC
CDR3 protein: CASSSAGGPYNEQFF

clone size: -
V gene: TRBV28
D gene: TRBD2
CDR3 length: 15
J gene: TRBJ2-1
CDR3 DNA: TGTGCCAGCAGTATCCTAGCGGGAGTGAAGAATGAGCAGTTCTTC
CDR3 protein: CASSILAGVKNEQFF

clone size: few
V gene: TRBV7-2
D gene: -
CDR3 length: 14
J gene: TRBJ1-2
CDR3 DNA: TGTGCCAGCAGCTTATTCCGGACAGCCAGGGGCTACACCTTC
CDR3 protein: CASSLFRTARGYTF